This T cell receptor (beta chain) was profiled in a study of blood T cell repertoires in COVID-19. Looking at the study overall: Italy, Spain and the United States were the sources of the convalescent and acute COVID-19 samples. The cDNA or gDNA used as material had been derived from T cells, B-cell-depleted T cells, or PBMCs.

Sequenced by immunoSEQ multiplex PCR; TCRdb stores in-frame clones only, minus some. The table includes 150,000 to 200,000 clones, 79% detected once. Germline CDR1 reads SGHRS; CDR2 reads YFSETQ. CDR3 length: 16 amino acids. V lost 3 bases to trimming and J lost 2 bases; unmatched junction nucleotides: 7. The receptor was derived from a man between 60 and 75 years old with active or convalescent COVID-19. The chain has TRBV5-1 and TRBJ2-3; 9 positions match TRBD2. Sequenced input: peripheral blood. CDR3 sequence: CASSSGLAAHTDTQYF. CDR3 nucleotide sequence: TGCGCCAGCAGCTCGGGACTAGCAGCTCACACAGATACGCAGTATTTT.